This T cell receptor beta chain was recorded in a study of shared clonotypes between healthy human individuals. This CDR3 has 13 residues. CDR1 is SNHLY and CDR2 is FYNNEI in the germline V gene. Trimming cost V 3 bases and J 2 bases, with 7 bases left between them. Assay used: immunoSEQ multiplex PCR; TCRdb lists only in-frame clones, some missing. The sample lists over 300,000 clones, 87% occurring once. The source of this sequence is a young man in good health. The chain is built from TRBV2 and TRBJ1-1; D is uncertain. The specimen sequenced was memory CD8+ T cells sorted from blood. The sample's subset: CD45RO+ cells pooled with CCR7-negative TemRA cells. As DNA, the CDR3 is TGTGCCAGCAGTGACAGCTTTAACACTGAAGCTTTCTTT. This gives the protein CASSDSFNTEAFF.